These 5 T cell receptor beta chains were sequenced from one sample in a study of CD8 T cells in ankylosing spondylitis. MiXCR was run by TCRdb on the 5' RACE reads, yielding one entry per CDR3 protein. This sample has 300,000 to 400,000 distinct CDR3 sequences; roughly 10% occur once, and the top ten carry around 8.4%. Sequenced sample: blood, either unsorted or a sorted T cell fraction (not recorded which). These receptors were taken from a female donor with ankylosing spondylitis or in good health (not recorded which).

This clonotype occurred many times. The CDR3 DNA follows: TGTGCCAGTAGTGGTATGCCTCTCTACGAGCAGTACTTC. Translation: CASSGMPLYEQYF. The chain has TRBV19 and TRBJ2-7; D unclear. V gave up 5 bases and J gave up 3 bases, with 11 bases separating them. The CDR3 has 13 residues. CDR1 and CDR2 from the germline V gene are LNHDA and SQIVND (reference sequence).

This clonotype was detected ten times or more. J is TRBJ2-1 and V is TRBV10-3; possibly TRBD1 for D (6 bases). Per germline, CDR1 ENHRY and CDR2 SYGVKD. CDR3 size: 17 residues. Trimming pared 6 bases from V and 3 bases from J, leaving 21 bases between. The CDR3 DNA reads TGTGCCATCAGGGAAGGCAATCGGCAGGGGCGCTACAATGAGCAGTTCTTC. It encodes CAIREGNRQGRYNEQFF.

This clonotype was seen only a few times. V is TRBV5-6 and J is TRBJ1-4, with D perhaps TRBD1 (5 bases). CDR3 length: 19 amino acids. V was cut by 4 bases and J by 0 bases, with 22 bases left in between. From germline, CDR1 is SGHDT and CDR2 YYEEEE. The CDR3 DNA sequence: TGTGCCAGCAGCCTGAGCGCTTGGGACGGAGCCACAACTAATGAAAAACTGTTTTTT. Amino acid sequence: CASSLSAWDGATTNEKLFF.

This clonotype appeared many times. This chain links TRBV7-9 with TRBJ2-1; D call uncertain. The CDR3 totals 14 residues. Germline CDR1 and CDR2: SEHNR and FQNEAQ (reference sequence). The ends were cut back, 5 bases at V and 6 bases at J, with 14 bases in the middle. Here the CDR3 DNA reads TGTGCCAGCAGCACCCATATCAGCCTCAATGAGCAGTTCTTC. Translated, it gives CASSTHISLNEQFF. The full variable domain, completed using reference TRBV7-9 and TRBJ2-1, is DTGVSQNPRHKITKRGQNVTFRCDPISEHNRLYWYRQTLGQGPEFLTYFQNEAQLEKSRLLSDRFSAERPKGSFSTLEIQRTEQGDSAMYLCASSTHISLNEQFFGPGTRLTVL.

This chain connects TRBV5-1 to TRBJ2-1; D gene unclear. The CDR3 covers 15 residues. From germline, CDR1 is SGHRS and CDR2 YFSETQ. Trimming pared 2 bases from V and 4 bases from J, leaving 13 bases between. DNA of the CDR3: TGCGCCAGCAGCTTCCAGAGGAGTGCATACAATGAGCAGTTCTTC. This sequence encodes CASSFQRSAYNEQFF.